A selection of T cell receptor beta chains follows, all from one sample in a study of TIL therapy for anti-PD-1-resistant metastatic lung cancer. Only in-frame clones appear in the TCRdb table, and some are missing; sequencing was by immunoSEQ multiplex PCR. The table includes about 50,000 clones, about three quarters detected once. This material consisted of tumor tissue, taken at baseline. The source of these receptors is a person between 25 and 79 years old with non-small cell lung cancer. CDR3s include the opening cysteine and the closing phenylalanine or tryptophan.

CDR3 length	J gene	V gene	CDR3 protein
14	TRBJ2-7	TRBV29-1	CSVRLDRVGYEQYF
15	TRBJ1-6	TRBV2	CARSGTENINSPLHF
11	TRBJ2-7	TRBV21-1	CASSPRYEQYF
15	TRBJ2-3	TRBV4-1	CASSQVMSVTDTQYF
18	TRBJ2-7	TRBV19	CASSIEGPRTGFPPRQYF
13	TRBJ2-5	TRBV10-3	CAIRDTLGETQYF
12	TRBJ1-1	TRBV19	CASRRREGEAFF
13	TRBJ2-7	TRBV6-4	CASSAGTGYEQYF
15	TRBJ2-7	TRBV19	CASKLAGEGSYEQYF
13	TRBJ2-3	TRBV30	CAWSVKNTDTQYF
15	TRBJ1-2	TRBV7-8	CASSLATWTGYGYTF
14	TRBJ2-5	TRBV5-1	CASSSGGARETQYF
16	TRBJ1-5	TRBV28	CASSRYRGRGNQPQHF
15	TRBJ1-5	TRBV10-1	CASSEGILGNQPQHF
15	TRBJ1-5	TRBV5-6	CASSNWGGDNQPQHF
14	TRBJ1-5	TRBV28	CASSLAGTLRPQHF
14	TRBJ2-7	TRBV19	CASSPARASYEQYF
13	TRBJ2-3	TRBV6-5	CASRPGGAYTQYF
14	TRBJ1-5	TRBV28	CASRLGQRAQPQHF
15	TRBJ2-1	TRBV7-6	CASRVARQIDNEQFF
13	TRBJ2-3	TRBV6-6	CASSSPGTDTQYF